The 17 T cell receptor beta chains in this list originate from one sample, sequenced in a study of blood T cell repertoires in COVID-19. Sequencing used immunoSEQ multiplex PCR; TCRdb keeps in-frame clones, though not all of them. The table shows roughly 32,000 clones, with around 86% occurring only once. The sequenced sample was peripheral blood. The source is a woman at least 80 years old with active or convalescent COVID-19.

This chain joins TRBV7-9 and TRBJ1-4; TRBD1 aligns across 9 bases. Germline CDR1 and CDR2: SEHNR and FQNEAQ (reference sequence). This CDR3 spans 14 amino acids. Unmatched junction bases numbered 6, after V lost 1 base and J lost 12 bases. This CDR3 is CASSLGDREFELFF. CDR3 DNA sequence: TGTGCCAGCAGCTTAGGGGACAGGGAATTTGAACTGTTTTTT.

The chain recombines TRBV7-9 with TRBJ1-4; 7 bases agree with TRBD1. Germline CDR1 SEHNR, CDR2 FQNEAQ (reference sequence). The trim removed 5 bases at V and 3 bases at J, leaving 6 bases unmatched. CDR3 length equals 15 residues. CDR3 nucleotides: TGTGCCAGCAGCCGTCAGGGGGGCCCTAATGAAAAACTGTTTTTT. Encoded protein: CASSRQGGPNEKLFF.

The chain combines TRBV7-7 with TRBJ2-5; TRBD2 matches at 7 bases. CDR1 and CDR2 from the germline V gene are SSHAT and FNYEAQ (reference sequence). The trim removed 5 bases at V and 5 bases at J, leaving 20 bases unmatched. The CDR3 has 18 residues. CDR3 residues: CASSNLLPGEGRGETQYF. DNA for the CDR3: TGTGCCAGCAGCAACCTGCTCCCGGGGGAGGGTCGAGGGGAGACCCAGTACTTC.

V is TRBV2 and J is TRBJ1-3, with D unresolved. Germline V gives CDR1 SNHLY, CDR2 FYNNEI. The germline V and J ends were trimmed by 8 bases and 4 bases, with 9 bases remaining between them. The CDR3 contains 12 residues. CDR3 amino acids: CASGRGGNTIYF. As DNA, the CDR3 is TGTGCCAGCGGTAGAGGAGGAAACACCATATATTTT.

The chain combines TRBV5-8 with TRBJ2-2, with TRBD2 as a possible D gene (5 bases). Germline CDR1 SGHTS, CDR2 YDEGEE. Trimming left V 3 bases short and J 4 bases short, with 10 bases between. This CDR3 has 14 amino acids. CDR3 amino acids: CASSSRTLTGELFF. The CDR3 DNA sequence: TGTGCCAGCAGCTCTAGGACTCTCACCGGGGAGCTGTTTTTT.

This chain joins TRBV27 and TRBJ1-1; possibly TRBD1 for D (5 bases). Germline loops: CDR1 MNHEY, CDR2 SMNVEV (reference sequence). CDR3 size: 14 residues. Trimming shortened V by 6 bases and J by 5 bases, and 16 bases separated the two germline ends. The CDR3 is CASRSLTGETEAFF. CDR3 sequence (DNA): TGTGCCAGCAGGAGCCTCACAGGTGAAACTGAAGCTTTCTTT.

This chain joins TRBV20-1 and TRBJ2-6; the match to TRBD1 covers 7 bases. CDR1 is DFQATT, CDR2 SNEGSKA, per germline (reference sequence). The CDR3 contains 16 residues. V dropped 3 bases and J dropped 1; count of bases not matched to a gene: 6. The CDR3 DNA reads TGCAGTGCTAGTGTAGAGGGGGCTTCTGGGGCCAACGTCCTGACTTTC. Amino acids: CSASVEGASGANVLTF.

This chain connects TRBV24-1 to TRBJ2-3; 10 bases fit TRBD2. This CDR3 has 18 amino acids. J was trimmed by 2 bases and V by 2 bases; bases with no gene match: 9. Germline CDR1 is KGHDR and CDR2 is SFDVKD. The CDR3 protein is CATSDSGRTSGYTDTQYF. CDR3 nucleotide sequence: TGTGCCACCAGTGATTCGGGCCGGACTAGCGGATACACAGATACGCAGTATTTT.

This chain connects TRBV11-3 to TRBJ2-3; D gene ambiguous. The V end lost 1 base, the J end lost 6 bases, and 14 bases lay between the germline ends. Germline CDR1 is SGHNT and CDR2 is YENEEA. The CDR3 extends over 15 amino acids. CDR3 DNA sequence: TGTGCCAGCAGCTTAGTGGAGACCGGGTCGGATACGCAGTATTTT. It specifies CASSLVETGSDTQYF.

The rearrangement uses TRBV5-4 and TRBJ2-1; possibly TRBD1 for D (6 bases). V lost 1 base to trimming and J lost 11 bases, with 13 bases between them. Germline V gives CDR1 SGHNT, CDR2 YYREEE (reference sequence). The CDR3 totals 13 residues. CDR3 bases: TGTGCCAGCAGCTTGTCAGGGGTGGAGAAGCAGTTCTTC. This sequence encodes CASSLSGVEKQFF. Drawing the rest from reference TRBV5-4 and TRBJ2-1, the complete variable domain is ETGVTQSPTHLIKTRGQQVTLRCSSQSGHNTVSWYQQALGQGPQFIFQYYREEENGRGNFPPRFSGLQFPNYSSELNVNALELDDSALYLCASSLSGVEKQFFGPGTRLTVL.

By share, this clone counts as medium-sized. The CDR3 reads CASSLQTSTDTQYF. In nucleotides, the CDR3 is TGTGCCAGCAGCTTACAAACTAGCACAGATACGCAGTATTTT. The chain joins TRBV7-9 to TRBJ2-3; D is undetermined. Germline V lookup: CDR1 SEHNR, CDR2 FQNEAQ (reference sequence). This CDR3 is built from 14 residues. Between the trimmed V and J ends, which lost 2 bases and 0 bases, there was a span of 6 bases.

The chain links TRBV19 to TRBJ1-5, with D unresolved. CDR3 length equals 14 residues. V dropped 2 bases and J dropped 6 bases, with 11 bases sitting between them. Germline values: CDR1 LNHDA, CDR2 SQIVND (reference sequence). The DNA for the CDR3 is TGTGCCAGTAGTATATCGAGCGAGGCTCAGCCCCAGCATTTT. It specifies CASSISSEAQPQHF.

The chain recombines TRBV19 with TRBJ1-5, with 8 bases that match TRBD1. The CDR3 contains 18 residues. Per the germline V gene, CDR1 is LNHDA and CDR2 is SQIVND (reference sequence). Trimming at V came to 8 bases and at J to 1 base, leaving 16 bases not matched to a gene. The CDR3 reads CASGGRTGTLWSNQPQHF. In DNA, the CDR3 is TGTGCCAGTGGGGGTAGGACAGGGACTTTGTGGAGCAATCAGCCCCAGCATTTT.

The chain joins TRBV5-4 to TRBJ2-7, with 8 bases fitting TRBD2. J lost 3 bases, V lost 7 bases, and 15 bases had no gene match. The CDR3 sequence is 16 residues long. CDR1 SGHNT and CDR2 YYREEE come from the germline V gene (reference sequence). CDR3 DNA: TGTGCCAGCGATAGACGGCGGGGGGCAAATTTCTACGAGCAGTACTTC. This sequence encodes CASDRRRGANFYEQYF. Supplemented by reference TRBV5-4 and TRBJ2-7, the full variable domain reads ETGVTQSPTHLIKTRGQQVTLRCSSQSGHNTVSWYQQALGQGPQFIFQYYREEENGRGNFPPRFSGLQFPNYSSELNVNALELDDSALYLCASDRRRGANFYEQYFGPGTRLTVT.

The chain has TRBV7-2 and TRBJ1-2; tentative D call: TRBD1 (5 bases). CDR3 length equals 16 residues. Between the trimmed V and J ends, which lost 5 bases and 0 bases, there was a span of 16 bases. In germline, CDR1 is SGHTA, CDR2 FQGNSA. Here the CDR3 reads CASSMNPQVANYGYTF. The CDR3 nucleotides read TGTGCCAGCAGCATGAACCCACAGGTTGCTAACTATGGCTACACCTTC.

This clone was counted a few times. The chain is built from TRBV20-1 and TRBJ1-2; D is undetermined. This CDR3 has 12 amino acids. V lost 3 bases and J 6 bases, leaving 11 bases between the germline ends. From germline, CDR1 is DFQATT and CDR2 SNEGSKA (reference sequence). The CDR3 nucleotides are TGCAGTGCTAGTCCACAGAGGGATGGCTACACCTTC. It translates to CSASPQRDGYTF.

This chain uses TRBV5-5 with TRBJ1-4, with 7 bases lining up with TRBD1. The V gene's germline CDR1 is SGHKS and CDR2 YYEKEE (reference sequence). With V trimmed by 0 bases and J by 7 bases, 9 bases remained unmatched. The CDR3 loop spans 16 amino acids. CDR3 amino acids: CASSLGSTGVGEKLFF. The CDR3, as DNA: TGTGCCAGCAGCTTGGGGTCAACAGGGGTGGGTGAAAAACTGTTTTTT.